These 16 T cell receptor beta chains were all obtained from the same sample, sequenced in a study of T cells in Graves' hyperthyroidism and ophthalmopathy. The CDR3 regions of TCR beta were amplified from RNA transcripts. HTBI primers drove first-round RT-PCR of the TCR CDR3. TCRdb passed the multiplex PCR reads through MiXCR, listing each CDR3 protein once. This repertoire shows more than 300,000 distinct CDR3 sequences, around 13% found once; its top ten account for over 8.5%. Source material: blood. Every receptor here comes from a young woman with Graves' hyperthyroidism.

This clonotype was seen at least ten times. The V gene is TRBV28, the J gene TRBJ2-3; TRBD2 matches 9 bases. This CDR3 region has 16 residues. Per germline, CDR1 MDHEN and CDR2 SYDVKM. After removal of 5 bases from V and 2 bases from J, the junction contained 8 bases not matched to a gene. CDR3 in amino acids: CASSTPGGRDTDTQYF. The CDR3 DNA is TGTGCCAGCAGTACCCCTGGCGGGAGGGACACAGATACGCAGTATTTT.

The table lists this clonotype with many counts. V gene TRBV20-1 combines with J gene TRBJ2-1; D possibly corresponds to TRBD2 (5 bases). V gave up 5 bases and J gave up 5 bases, with 16 bases separating them. The CDR3 runs 14 residues. Germline-derived CDR1 and CDR2 are DFQATT and SNEGSKA (reference sequence). CDR3 amino acids: CSASRGLPNNEQFF. In DNA, the CDR3 is TGCAGTGCTTCCCGAGGGCTTCCCAACAATGAGCAGTTCTTC.

The rearrangement links TRBV6-1 to TRBJ2-4; D may be TRBD1 (6 bases). Trimming shortened V by 6 bases and J by 15 bases, and 18 bases separated the two germline ends. This CDR3 contains 12 residues. Germline values: CDR1 MNHNS, CDR2 SASEGT. Here the CDR3 reads CASSNLMQGRYF. The CDR3 DNA reads as TGTGCCAGCAGCAACCTGATGCAGGGGAGGTACTTC.

In its sample, this clonotype was seen many times. This rearrangement joins TRBV30 to TRBJ2-1; 11 bases match TRBD2. The germline CDR1 and CDR2 sequences are GTSNPN and SVGIG (reference sequence). V shed 0 bases, J shed 8 bases, and the junction held 0 bases outside the gene matches. The CDR3 loop spans 13 amino acids. For the CDR3, the DNA is TGTGCCTGGAGTGTTAGCGGGAGGGATGAGCAGTTCTTC. Translating gives CAWSVSGRDEQFF.

Many counts were recorded for this clonotype. The rearrangement links TRBV28 to TRBJ1-1; D not certain. The CDR3 is 16 amino acids. The germline CDR1 and CDR2 sequences are MDHEN and SYDVKM. Trimming shortened V by 6 bases and J by 0 bases, and 17 bases separated the two germline ends. CDR3 region: CASRGGPLFMNTEAFF. The CDR3 DNA follows: TGTGCCAGCAGAGGAGGGCCACTTTTCATGAACACTGAAGCTTTCTTT.

Points on this clonotype: A read error may explain this, as a much larger clone is one base away. The rearrangement links TRBV6-2 or TRBV6-3 to TRBJ2-1; 11 nucleotides align to TRBD2. The germline CDR1 and CDR2 sequences are MNHEY and SVGEGT. The V gene end was trimmed by 7 bases and the J gene end by 7 bases; junction bases not matched to a gene: 9. CDR3 length: 15 residues. CDR3 protein: CASNRASGGPNEQFF. DNA for the CDR3: TGTGCCAGCAATAGGGCTAGCGGGGGGCCTAATGAGCAGTTCTTC.

This clonotype was counted ten times or more. The rearrangement links TRBV14 to TRBJ2-1, with D perhaps given as TRBD1 or TRBD2 (5 bases each). The ends were cut back, 0 bases at V and 8 bases at J, with 11 bases in the middle. CDR1 is SGHDN, CDR2 FVKESK, per germline. The CDR3 has 14 amino acids. DNA of the CDR3: TGTGCCAGCAGCCAAGAGGGGGTTAAGTATGAGCAGTTCTTC. Protein: CASSQEGVKYEQFF. Filled out from reference TRBV14 and TRBJ2-1, the complete variable domain reads EAGVTQFPSHSVIEKGQTVTLRCDPISGHDNLYWYRRVMGKEIKFLLHFVKESKQDESGMPNNRFLAERTGGTYSTLKVQPAELEDSGVYFCASSQEGVKYEQFFGPGTRLTVL.

This clonotype was recorded at least ten times. V and J are TRBV20-1 and TRBJ1-6; D is possibly TRBD1 (5 bases). The V end lost 6 bases, the J end lost 7 bases, and 19 bases lay between the germline ends. This CDR3 contains 15 residues. Germline CDR1 reads DFQATT; CDR2 reads SNEGSKA (reference sequence). The DNA for the CDR3 is TGCAGTGCGAATACTCCAGGGTGGAAAAATTCACCCCTCCACTTT. This sequence encodes CSANTPGWKNSPLHF.

The sample holds many counts of this clonotype. V and J are TRBV7-9 and TRBJ2-3; D gene unclear. V shed 8 bases and J shed 0 bases, with 9 bases lying between them. This CDR3 has 13 amino acids. The V gene's germline CDR1 is SEHNR and CDR2 FQNEAQ (reference sequence). Here the CDR3 reads CASVGPSTDTQYF. In DNA form, the CDR3 reads TGTGCCAGCGTGGGCCCCAGCACAGATACGCAGTATTTT.

This clonotype was detected only a few times. The CDR3 bases are TGTGCCAGCAGCGGCCGTCCGACCGCGGATTCACCCCTCCACTTT. It encodes CASSGRPTADSPLHF. This chain connects TRBV9 to TRBJ1-6; D uncertain. The CDR3 is 15 amino acids. V shed 3 bases and J shed 8 bases, with 15 bases lying between them. Germline lookup yields CDR1 SGDLS and CDR2 YYNGEE.

This clonotype was counted many times. J is TRBJ1-4 and V is TRBV6-1, with 7 bases identical to TRBD1. The CDR3 spans 15 residues. Germline CDR1 is MNHNS and CDR2 is SASEGT. J gave up 4 bases and V 2 bases, and 4 bases lay outside the gene matches. CDR3: CASSEPRDSNEKLFF. The CDR3 DNA follows: TGTGCCAGCAGTGAACCCCGGGACAGTAATGAAAAACTGTTTTTT.

This clonotype was counted ten times or more. The chain combines TRBV12-3 or TRBV12-4 with TRBJ2-7, with 11 bases that match TRBD2. V lost 4 bases to trimming and J lost 1 base; unmatched junction nucleotides: 12. This CDR3 region has 18 residues. CDR3 amino acids: CASSSYLLVAGGSYEQYF. The CDR3 DNA follows: TGTGCCAGCAGTTCCTACCTGCTAGTAGCGGGAGGGTCCTACGAGCAGTACTTC.

The chain recombines TRBV5-5 with TRBJ2-2; 8 positions agree with TRBD2. CDR1 is SGHKS and CDR2 is YYEKEE in the germline V gene (reference sequence). V was pared by 4 bases and J by 4 bases, with 6 bases of the junction left unmatched. The CDR3 totals 15 residues. CDR3 coding DNA: TGTGCCAGCAGCGTTCTAGCGGGCCCCACCGGGGAGCTGTTTTTT. Protein: CASSVLAGPTGELFF.

The V call is TRBV5-1, the J call TRBJ2-5, with TRBD2 matching 9 bases. The CDR3 sequence is 15 residues long. Germline assignment: CDR1 SGHRS and CDR2 YFSETQ. V trimming: 1 base; J trimming: 5 bases; junction bases outside the gene matches: 6. CDR3 residues: CASSLSSSGSETQYF. CDR3 sequence (DNA): TGCGCCAGCAGCTTGTCGAGTAGCGGGAGTGAGACCCAGTACTTC.

This clonotype was counted ten times or more. The gene calls are TRBV29-1 and TRBJ1-2; the D gene is possibly TRBD1 (5 bases). Trimming stripped 6 bases from V and 0 bases from J, with 11 bases between. This CDR3 region has 13 residues. Germline V gene lookup returns CDR1 SQVTM and CDR2 ANQGSEA. DNA of the CDR3: TGCAGCGTAGCCCAGGGAGCTAACTATGGCTACACCTTC. It codes for CSVAQGANYGYTF.

This clonotype was observed at least ten times. The chain recombines TRBV7-9 with TRBJ1-6, with no clear D. The germline V gene encodes CDR1 SEHNR and CDR2 FQNEAQ (reference sequence). The CDR3 is 14 amino acids. Trimming shortened V by 0 bases and J by 7 bases, and 7 bases separated the two germline ends. The CDR3 reads CASSLALRNSPLHF. The CDR3, as DNA: TGTGCCAGCAGCTTAGCCTTGCGGAATTCACCCCTCCACTTT.